The 17 T cell receptor beta chains below were found in one sample sequenced in a study of cytomegalovirus exposure and HLA in healthy donors. Both 60 Vbeta primers and 13 Jbeta primers went into the PCR. Profiled with immunoSEQ multiplex PCR; TCRdb holds only in-frame clones, not every one. The table shows tens of thousands of clones, with around 81% occurring only once. Sequencing used PBMCs. Source of these receptors: a man aged 30 to 39 in good health and CMV-seropositive.

The gene calls are TRBV10-1 and TRBJ2-7; 9 nucleotides align to TRBD1. In germline, CDR1 is WNHNN, CDR2 SYGVQD (reference sequence). The V gene end was trimmed by 3 bases and the J gene end by 3 bases; junction bases not matched to a gene: 6. The CDR3 has 15 residues. CDR3 nucleotide sequence: TGCGCCAGCAGTGATCCGGGACAGGGACACTACGAGCAGTACTTC. This translates into CASSDPGQGHYEQYF.

The V gene is TRBV5-1, the J gene TRBJ2-1; the D gene is possibly TRBD1 (6 bases). Germline CDR1 is SGHRS and CDR2 is YFSETQ. The CDR3 runs 15 residues. Trimming shortened V by 0 bases and J by 0 bases, and 7 bases separated the two germline ends. The CDR3 is CASSLEGDSYNEQFF. The CDR3, as DNA: TGCGCCAGCAGCTTGGAGGGGGACTCCTACAATGAGCAGTTCTTC. Looking up the rest from reference TRBV5-1 and TRBJ2-1 gives the full variable domain: KAGVTQTPRYLIKTRGQQVTLSCSPISGHRSVSWYQQTPGQGLQFLFEYFSETQRNKGNFPGRFSGRQFSNSRSEMNVSTLELGDSALYLCASSLEGDSYNEQFFGPGTRLTVL.

The V call is TRBV5-4, the J call TRBJ2-7; TRBD1 is a possible D gene (6 bases). Germline lookup yields CDR1 SGHNT and CDR2 YYREEE (reference sequence). The CDR3 has 14 residues. V lost 3 bases and J 4 bases, leaving 14 bases between the germline ends. The CDR3, as DNA: TGTGCCAGCAGCTCGGACAGTATCCCATACGAGCAGTACTTC. The encoded protein is CASSSDSIPYEQYF.

V usage is TRBV5-3 and J usage is TRBJ1-1; D is unclear. TRBV5-3 is an ORF for which the function is uncertain. The CDR3 contains 11 residues. With 4 bases removed from V and 6 bases from J, the gap between germline ends came to 7 bases. CDR3 amino acids: CARSLASEAFF. The CDR3 DNA is TGTGCCAGAAGCCTGGCTTCTGAAGCTTTCTTT.

On this clone itself: One end of the junction varies from germline; a read error may be responsible. This chain connects TRBV2 to TRBJ2-5, with D maybe TRBD2 (5 bases). CDR3 length: 12 residues. From germline, CDR1 is SNHLY and CDR2 FYNNEI. The chain's CDR3 is CTSSESGETQYF. CDR3 nucleotides: TGTACCAGCAGTGAGTCGGGGGAGACCCAGTACTTC.

The chain uses TRBV7-8 and TRBJ2-1, with D possibly TRBD2 on 5 matching bases. Germline values: CDR1 SGHVS, CDR2 FQNEAQ. The V end lost 5 bases, the J end lost 3 bases, and 17 bases lay between the germline ends. The CDR3 runs 16 residues. The CDR3 nucleotides are TGTGCCAGCAGCCCCTCGGGGTTCGATTTCTACAATGAGCAGTTCTTC. Protein: CASSPSGFDFYNEQFF. Combining the CDR3 with reference TRBV7-8 and TRBJ2-1 gives the whole variable domain GAGVSQSPRYKVAKRGQDVALRCDPISGHVSLFWYQQALGQGPEFLTYFQNEAQLDKSGLPSDRFFAERPEGSVSTLKIQRTQQEDSAVYLCASSPSGFDFYNEQFFGPGTRLTVL.

This chain links TRBV11-2 with TRBJ1-1; unclear D gene. Germline CDR1 SGHAT, CDR2 FQNNGV. CDR3 length: 15 residues. Trimming left V 2 bases short and J 1 base short, with 11 bases between. The CDR3 bases are TGTGCCAGCAGCTTAAGGAGGACGGCGAACACTGAAGCTTTCTTT. Amino acid sequence: CASSLRRTANTEAFF.

J is TRBJ2-6 and V is TRBV28; 12 positions match TRBD1. The J segment lost 0 bases and the V segment lost 8 bases, leaving 14 bases of the junction unmatched. Germline-derived CDR1 and CDR2 are MDHEN and SYDVKM. CDR3 length: 20 residues. This CDR3 is CASGGGWGTGGLSGANVLTF. The CDR3, as DNA: TGTGCCAGCGGCGGTGGTTGGGGGACAGGGGGCCTCTCTGGGGCCAACGTCCTGACTTTC.

This chain uses TRBV5-1 with TRBJ1-1, with D uncertain. V was pared by 5 bases and J by 3 bases, with 8 bases between. The germline V gene encodes CDR1 SGHRS and CDR2 YFSETQ. The CDR3 sequence is 12 residues long. DNA of the CDR3: TGCGCCAGCAGGAAGGACTACACTGAAGCTTTCTTT. Translated: CASRKDYTEAFF.

The table lists this clone with a few counts. The gene calls are TRBV5-1 and TRBJ1-1, with no clear D. The CDR3 runs 14 residues. In germline, CDR1 is SGHRS, CDR2 YFSETQ. V lost 3 bases and J 3 bases, leaving 12 bases between the germline ends. The CDR3 protein is CASSYWSLDTEAFF. The CDR3 DNA is TGCGCCAGCAGCTATTGGTCACTGGACACTGAAGCTTTCTTT.

The V gene is TRBV6-1, the J gene TRBJ1-6; D remains unclear. Germline CDR1 and CDR2: MNHNS and SASEGT. This CDR3 has 14 residues. V was cut by 6 bases and J by 6 bases, with 12 bases left in between. CDR3 sequence reads: CASRNRGVNSPLHF. The CDR3 region has the DNA TGTGCCAGCAGGAATCGGGGTGTTAATTCACCCCTCCACTTT.

This clone was detected once. J is TRBJ2-7 and V is TRBV29-1, with 7 bases that match TRBD1. The germline V gene has CDR1 SQVTM and CDR2 ANQGSEA. Trimming removed 4 bases from V and 2 bases from J; junction bases left unmatched: 5. There are 13 residues in the CDR3. The CDR3 sequence is CSVGQGDPYEQYF. In nucleotides, the CDR3 is TGCAGCGTTGGGCAGGGGGACCCCTACGAGCAGTACTTC.

The genes are TRBV11-2 and TRBJ2-3; unclear D gene. Germline loops: CDR1 SGHAT, CDR2 FQNNGV. This CDR3 is 15 amino acids long. Trimming pared 1 base from V and 2 bases from J, leaving 10 bases between. CDR3 sequence (DNA): TGTGCCAGCAGCTTAGTCAGGTCGGCCACAGATACGCAGTATTTT. Translated: CASSLVRSATDTQYF.

The V call is TRBV7-3, the J call TRBJ2-6; D gene unclear. Germline CDR1 SGHTA, CDR2 FQGTGA. V gave up 6 bases and J gave up 0 bases, with 12 bases separating them. This CDR3 spans 16 amino acids. In DNA, the CDR3 is TGTGCCAGCAGACAAACAGCAAACTCTGGGGCCAACGTCCTGACTTTC. It codes for CASRQTANSGANVLTF.

V and J are TRBV5-1 and TRBJ1-6; D not certain. This CDR3 region has 14 residues. Germline CDR1 and CDR2: SGHRS and YFSETQ. V lost 0 bases to trimming and J lost 10 bases, with 11 bases between them. The CDR3 coding sequence is TGCGCCAGCAGCTTGGCCAGCGACGGGTCACCCCTCCACTTT. Amino acids: CASSLASDGSPLHF.

This clone showed up just a few times. V and J are TRBV10-1 and TRBJ1-1, with D possibly being TRBD1 (6 bases). From germline, CDR1 is WNHNN and CDR2 SYGVQD (reference sequence). The CDR3 runs 16 residues. V lost 4 bases, J lost 1 base, and 16 bases lay in between. The CDR3, as DNA: TGCGCCAGCAGTGGGACAGCCGCGGATCGGAACACTGAAGCTTTCTTT. Protein product: CASSGTAADRNTEAFF.

The rearrangement joins TRBV19 to TRBJ2-7; D is possibly TRBD2 (5 bases). V was trimmed by 7 bases and J by 0 bases, leaving 16 bases between them. There are 15 residues in the CDR3. Germline CDR1 is LNHDA and CDR2 is SQIVND (reference sequence). The CDR3 loop is CASKLKAGNSYEQYF. The DNA for the CDR3 is TGTGCCAGTAAATTGAAGGCCGGGAACTCCTACGAGCAGTACTTC.